In this sample, the clone carrying this T cell receptor (beta chain) turned up a few times. The sample comes from a study of identical twins. TCRdb re-analysed the 5' RACE reads in MiXCR, keeping a single row per CDR3 protein. Of fewer than 650,000 distinct CDR3 sequences detected, about 7.1% appear once; the ten largest clones hold 1.6%. Germline V gene sequence: CDR1 SGHRS, CDR2 YFSETQ. The CDR3 is made up of 16 amino acids. V gave up 0 bases and J gave up 1 base; unmatched junction bases: 6. Another study also made use of these data, one on yellow fever vaccine responses in identical twins.

The sample consisted of PBMCs. The sequence derives from a woman aged 18-29 years in good health. The J gene is TRBJ2-5, the V gene TRBV5-1, with 7 bases aligning to TRBD1. CDR3 sequence: CASSLGGTATQETQYF. CDR3 in DNA: TGCGCCAGCAGCTTGGGTGGGACAGCTACCCAAGAGACCCAGTACTTC.